This T cell receptor (beta chain) was sequenced for a study of cytomegalovirus exposure and HLA in healthy donors. Study-wide background: The study's early data release held roughly 91 million unique TCRs from HLA-typed donors. The study, taken as a whole, reports: The classifier reportedly diagnosed cytomegalovirus status with high sensitivity and specificity.

PCR primers comprised 60 Vbeta and 13 Jbeta primers. Libraries were prepared by immunoSEQ multiplex PCR; TCRdb keeps only in-frame clonotypes and omits some of them. This sample yields 60,000 or so clones, of which roughly 77% are seen a single time; about 3.3% belongs to the top ten. Note on this clone: The antigen is unknown.

This CDR3 region has 15 residues. The V gene end was trimmed by 6 bases and the J gene end by 5 bases; junction bases not matched to a gene: 10. Germline lookup yields CDR1 LGHNT and CDR2 FRNRAP. The rearrangement uses TRBV12-5 and TRBJ2-1; 7 positions agree with TRBD1. The sequence derives from a woman in her forties in good health and CMV-seropositive. Specimen: PBMCs. The CDR3 nucleotides are TGTGCTAGTGGACGTTCCGGGACAGCCCACAATGAGCAGTTCTTC. Its translation is CASGRSGTAHNEQFF.